Listed here are 18 T cell receptor beta chains from one sample, sequenced in a study of response to subunit inactivated influenza vaccine. TCRdb redid the calling of the RT-PCR reads with MiXCR, one entry per CDR3 protein. The table shows hundreds of thousands of distinct CDR3 sequences, with 12% occurring only once. The sample consisted of non-naive T cells sorted from PBMCs, taken 14 to 15 days before vaccination. The receptors shown here come from a middle-aged man who received an inactivated influenza vaccine.

The chain couples TRBV12-3 or TRBV12-4 to TRBJ1-1; 8 bases are shared with TRBD1. The CDR3 has 14 residues. Germline trimming cut 6 bases from V and 4 bases from J; bases unmatched to any gene: 7. The CDR3 coding sequence is TGTGCCAGCAGCCCACAGGGGGGGACCACTGAAGCTTTCTTT. Its protein product is CASSPQGGTTEAFF.

The chain couples TRBV3-1 to TRBJ1-3, with 9 positions matching TRBD1. Losses at the gene ends were 1 base for V and 1 base for J; bases not matched to a gene: 5. The CDR3 spans 17 residues. Germline values: CDR1 LGHDT, CDR2 YNNKEL (reference sequence). CDR3 sequence: CASSQVFGTGSGNTIYF. As DNA, the CDR3 is TGTGCCAGCAGCCAAGTCTTTGGGACAGGGTCTGGAAACACCATATATTTT.

Only a few counts were recorded for this clonotype. The junction differs from germline at one of its ends, possibly a read error. The chain has TRBV7-7 and TRBJ2-3; D is unresolved. CDR1 and CDR2 (germline): SSHAT, FNYEAQ (reference sequence). CDR3 length: 14 residues. The chain's CDR3 is CASSRSSLQDTQYF. The DNA for the CDR3 is TGTGCTAGCAGCCGTTCATCGCTGCAAGATACGCAGTATTTT.

Only a few counts were recorded for this clonotype. The chain combines TRBV6-2 or TRBV6-3 with TRBJ1-5; no reliable D call. The V and J ends lost 6 bases and 1 base respectively, with 16 bases between them. CDR1 and CDR2 from the germline V gene are MNHEY and SVGEGT. This CDR3 region has 16 residues. The chain's CDR3 is CASSDTSSKSNQPQHF. DNA for the CDR3: TGTGCCAGCAGCGATACCTCATCGAAGAGCAATCAGCCCCAGCATTTT.

There are a few counts of this clonotype. Germline is not matched at one junction end, which may reflect a read error. The chain recombines TRBV7-7 with TRBJ2-3, with D hard to call. There are 14 residues in the CDR3. Germline V CDR1 and CDR2: SSHAT, FNYEAQ (reference sequence). The CDR3 DNA is TGTGCTAGCAGCCCAATGATGAGCACAGATACGCAGTATTTT. Protein sequence: CASSPMMSTDTQYF. Together with reference TRBV7-7 and TRBJ2-3, the CDR3 gives the full variable domain: GAGVSQSPRYKVTKRGQDVTLRCDPISSHATLYWYQQALGQGPEFLTYFNYEAQPDKSGLPSDRFSAERPEGSISTLTIQRTEQRDSAMYRCASSPMMSTDTQYFGPGTRLTVL.

This clonotype was detected only a few times. The CDR3: CASSQDATGGLETQYF. For the CDR3, the DNA is TGCGCCAGCAGCCAAGATGCGACAGGGGGATTGGAGACCCAGTACTTC. V usage is TRBV4-1 and J usage is TRBJ2-5, with 9 bases lining up with TRBD1. J gave up 5 bases and V 0 bases, and 7 bases lay outside the gene matches. This CDR3 is 16 amino acids long. Germline values: CDR1 MGHRA, CDR2 YSYEKL.

V usage is TRBV10-3 and J usage is TRBJ2-1; D uncertain. Deletions cut 6 bases from V and 1 base from J, with 7 bases between. From germline, CDR1 is ENHRY and CDR2 SYGVKD. The CDR3 extends over 13 amino acids. This CDR3 reads CAIRGGSYNEQFF. The CDR3, as DNA: TGTGCCATCAGAGGTGGGTCCTACAATGAGCAGTTCTTC.

This chain uses TRBV18 with TRBJ2-3, with a possible D match to TRBD1 (6 bases). V lost 8 bases and J 5 bases, leaving 14 bases between the germline ends. The CDR3 totals 13 residues. Germline CDR1 and CDR2: KGHSH and LQKENI. CDR3 bases: TGTGCCAGCACGACAGGCTATGAAGATACGCAGTATTTT. Translating it yields CASTTGYEDTQYF.

This clonotype was counted between two and nine times. The chain has TRBV9 and TRBJ2-1; the D gene is possibly TRBD2 (6 bases). Germline V lookup: CDR1 SGDLS, CDR2 YYNGEE. The CDR3 is 15 amino acids. The V and J ends lost 2 bases and 2 bases respectively, with 11 bases between them. CDR3 region: CASSVAPGAYNEQFF. CDR3 nucleotides: TGTGCCAGCAGCGTGGCCCCGGGGGCCTACAATGAGCAGTTCTTC.

This clonotype was seen more than once but under ten times. The V and J genes are TRBV20-1 and TRBJ2-1; 8 bases map to TRBD2. Germline V gene lookup returns CDR1 DFQATT and CDR2 SNEGSKA (reference sequence). Losses at the gene ends were 2 bases for V and 1 base for J; bases not matched to a gene: 1. This CDR3 is built from 14 residues. The CDR3 DNA reads as TGCAGTGCTAGAATAGCGGGGTCCTACAATGAGCAGTTCTTC. Its translation is CSARIAGSYNEQFF.

This clonotype was picked up many times. The chain combines TRBV14 with TRBJ2-1; 7 bases are shared with TRBD2. V shed 4 bases, J shed 7 bases, and the junction held 10 bases outside the gene matches. The CDR3 totals 15 residues. CDR1 SGHDN and CDR2 FVKESK come from the germline V gene. The CDR3 region is CASSLRAGFVNEQFF. The CDR3 DNA reads as TGTGCCAGCAGCCTAAGAGCGGGATTCGTGAATGAGCAGTTCTTC.

The table lists this clonotype with many counts. This sequence joins TRBV7-2 and TRBJ2-4; D uncertain. Germline V gene data show CDR1 as SGHTA and CDR2 as FQGNSA. The CDR3 is 13 amino acids. Between the trimmed V and J ends, which lost 1 base and 4 bases, there was a span of 5 bases. This CDR3 reads CASSLDPKNIQYF. The CDR3 DNA is TGTGCCAGCAGCTTAGACCCGAAAAACATTCAGTACTTC.

The chain recombines TRBV20-1 with TRBJ2-1; TRBD1 is a possible D gene (6 bases). V lost 3 bases and J lost 6, with 12 bases in between. CDR1 is DFQATT, CDR2 SNEGSKA, per germline (reference sequence). This CDR3 is built from 13 residues. The CDR3 nucleotides read TGCAGTGCTAGCGGTCCAGGGGCCAATGAGCAGTTCTTC. Amino acid sequence: CSASGPGANEQFF.

This clonotype appeared a few times. The chain couples TRBV20-1 to TRBJ2-1; TRBD1 or TRBD2 may be the D gene (7 bases each). V lost 3 bases and J 3 bases, leaving 12 bases between the germline ends. The CDR3 runs 14 residues. Germline-derived CDR1 and CDR2 are DFQATT and SNEGSKA (reference sequence). CDR3 DNA: TGCAGTGCTAGGTCAGGGGGGGGCTACAATGAGCAGTTCTTC. This gives the protein CSARSGGGYNEQFF.

This chain joins TRBV29-1 and TRBJ2-4; D is undetermined. CDR3 length: 13 amino acids. CDR1 and CDR2 from the germline V gene are SQVTM and ANQGSEA. V was trimmed by 0 bases and J by 9 bases, leaving 12 bases between them. The CDR3 is CSVEDGDGGIQYF. For the CDR3, the DNA is TGCAGCGTTGAAGATGGGGATGGCGGCATTCAGTACTTC.

This clonotype was found many times. V is TRBV5-6 and J is TRBJ2-7; possibly TRBD1 or TRBD2 for D (5 bases each). V dropped 0 bases and J dropped 7 bases, with 14 bases sitting between them. Germline lookup yields CDR1 SGHDT and CDR2 YYEEEE. The CDR3 is 14 residues long. The CDR3 bases are TGTGCCAGCAGCTTGGGACCGGCAGGGAGAGAGCAGTACTTC. Its translation is CASSLGPAGREQYF.

This clonotype was detected ten times or more. The CDR3 coding sequence is TGTGCCATCAGTAAGAGGACCCTCGAAGGTGTCAACGAGCAGTACTTC. Amino acids: CAISKRTLEGVNEQYF. The gene calls are TRBV10-3 and TRBJ2-7; D remains unclear. V dropped 5 bases and J dropped 5 bases, with 22 bases sitting between them. Germline CDR1 ENHRY, CDR2 SYGVKD. The CDR3 is made up of 16 amino acids.

The chain recombines TRBV23-1 with TRBJ1-5, with D perhaps TRBD1 (5 bases). TRBV23-1 is given ORF status, its function remaining uncertain. With 3 bases removed from V and 5 bases from J, the gap between germline ends came to 17 bases. The CDR3 has 16 residues. In DNA form, the CDR3 reads TGCGCCAGCAGTCACCTGGGGGGGGTGGCGGATCAGCCCCAGCATTTT. It translates to CASSHLGGVADQPQHF.